This is a list of T cell receptor beta chains from one sample in a study of blood T cell repertoires in COVID-19. The data were produced by immunoSEQ multiplex PCR, yet TCRdb's version contains in-frame clones alone and is incomplete. Here the sample spans some 200,000 clones, 80% to 90% being singletons. Material for sequencing was peripheral blood. All receptors derive from a young man with active or convalescent COVID-19. Both conserved end residues are part of each CDR3.

V gene,J gene,CDR3 protein
TRBV28,TRBJ1-1,CASSSSLYTEAFF
TRBV15,TRBJ2-5,CATKLFSGTSQETQYF
TRBV15,TRBJ2-3,CATSGGRLAGSADTQYF
TRBV18,TRBJ2-3,CASSQGMDQGTDTQYF
TRBV28,TRBJ2-5,CASSLPRTSGEETQYF
TRBV7-3,TRBJ2-5,CASSPSGRFEETQYF
TRBV7-8,TRBJ1-4,CASSSLTGLVEKLFF
TRBV5-1,TRBJ2-1,CASRKGLVNEQFF
TRBV7-6,TRBJ2-6,CASSPAALSGANVLTF
TRBV2,TRBJ1-3,CASSDWLGRTATQHTGNTIYF
TRBV10-3,TRBJ2-1,CAISEITAASGRARVNEQFF
TRBV5-5,TRBJ2-2,CASSVRQGVGELFF
TRBV27,TRBJ2-3,CASSLGLAGTTDTQYF
TRBV19,TRBJ1-5,CASSTLRDNNQPQHF
TRBV7-6,TRBJ2-1,CASSLGAGGLNEQFF
TRBV5-1,TRBJ2-1,CASSLDPGGLNEQFF
TRBV7-9,TRBJ1-1,CASSLVQGQETEAFF
TRBV7-7,TRBJ2-3,CASSPGLAGGYTQYF
TRBV5-6,TRBJ2-7,CASRPTSVHEQYF
TRBV12-5,TRBJ1-1,CASGLVTGGNTEAFF
TRBV6-5,TRBJ2-2,CASTQGGTGELFF
TRBV30,TRBJ2-1,CAWGGTSRINEQFF
TRBV10-2,TRBJ2-5,CASSGARQETQYF
TRBV11-3,TRBJ1-6,CASSPLGQTNSPLHF
TRBV12-5,TRBJ1-4,CASGQDRVREKLFF
TRBV5-4,TRBJ2-1,CASSYLSGGAADEQFF
TRBV9,TRBJ2-7,CASSVAPDSGYEQYF
TRBV5-1,TRBJ1-1,CASSPLDSLNTEAFF
TRBV28,TRBJ1-1,CASSTPRDRNTEAFF
TRBV6-5,TRBJ1-5,CASSDRGNQPQHF
TRBV7-9,TRBJ1-5,CASSLREQPQHF
TRBV6-5,TRBJ1-5,CASSYSGWNQPQHF
TRBV5-1,TRBJ2-7,CASSLTSTGGPRLYEQYF
TRBV28,TRBJ2-5,CASSFYLGTGVRQETQYF
TRBV27,TRBJ1-4,CASRTVATNEKLFF
TRBV6-5,TRBJ2-3,CASSYGTETDTQYF
TRBV15,TRBJ1-5,CATSREGLNSNQPQHF
TRBV2,TRBJ1-2,CASSEPGGRGQPGRNYGYTF
TRBV3-1/TRBV3-2,TRBJ2-1,CASTNRDRGGNEQFF
TRBV30,TRBJ2-7,CAWDRGSYEQYF
TRBV24-1,TRBJ1-2,CATAVYGYTF
TRBV11-3,TRBJ1-3,CASSLYGTGTLSGNTIYF